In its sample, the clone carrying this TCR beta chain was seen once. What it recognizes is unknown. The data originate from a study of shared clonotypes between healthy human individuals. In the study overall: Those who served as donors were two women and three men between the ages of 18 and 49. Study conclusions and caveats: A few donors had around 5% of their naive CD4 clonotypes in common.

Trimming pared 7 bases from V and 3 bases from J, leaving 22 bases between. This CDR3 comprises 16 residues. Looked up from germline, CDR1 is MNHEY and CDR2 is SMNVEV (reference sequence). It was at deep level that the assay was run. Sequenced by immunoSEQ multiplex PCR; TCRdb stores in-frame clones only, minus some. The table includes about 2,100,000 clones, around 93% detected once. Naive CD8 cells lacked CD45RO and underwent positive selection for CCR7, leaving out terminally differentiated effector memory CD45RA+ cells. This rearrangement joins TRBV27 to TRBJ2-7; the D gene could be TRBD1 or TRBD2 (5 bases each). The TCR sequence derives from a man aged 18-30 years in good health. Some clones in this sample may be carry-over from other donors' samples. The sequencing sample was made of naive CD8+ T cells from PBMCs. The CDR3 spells CASMIFRGGIGYEQYF. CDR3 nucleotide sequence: TGTGCCAGCATGATCTTCCGGGGCGGAATAGGCTACGAGCAGTACTTC.